Below, 27 T cell receptor beta chains from the same sample are listed, as sequenced in a study of spatial heterogeneity in lung cancer. One entry per CDR3 protein results from TCRdb running MiXCR on the 5' RACE reads. The sample holds under 13,000 distinct CDR3 sequences; around 5.8% are singletons and the top ten take under 30%. This sample's time point: sample taken at primary tumor resection. The input material, whole RNA from tumor, nontumor lung or frozen PBMC, was sequenced unsorted. This specimen was PBMCs, taken at surgery. The source of these receptors is a male donor with early-stage non-small cell lung cancer.

A note on this clonotype: This beta chain is an unintended read in a library built for alpha chains; its size means little. The gene calls are TRBV11-2 and TRBJ2-1, with D perhaps assigned TRBD1 or TRBD2 (6 bases each). V lost 3 bases and J lost 5, with 14 bases in between. This CDR3 spans 15 amino acids. Germline CDR1 and CDR2: SGHAT and FQNNGV. Here the CDR3 reads CASSFRGLINNEQFF. For the CDR3, the DNA is TGTGCCAGCAGCTTCCGGGGGCTCATCAACAATGAGCAGTTCTTC.

For this clonotype: This beta chain slipped into a library made for alpha chains as a stray read, so its size is not meaningful. The chain employs TRBV4-2 and TRBJ2-7, with 7 nucleotides matching TRBD2. There are 16 residues in the CDR3. The germline V gene has CDR1 LGHNA and CDR2 YNFKEQ. The V gene end was trimmed by 2 bases and the J gene end by 5 bases; junction bases not matched to a gene: 12. CDR3 coding DNA: TGTGCCAGCAGCCAAAATCCCCGTCTAGCGGTCGACGAGCAGTACTTC. As protein: CASSQNPRLAVDEQYF.

At least ten counts were recorded for this clonotype. This beta chain is an unintended read in a library built for alpha chains; its size means little. V is TRBV28 and J is TRBJ2-3; D perhaps matches TRBD2 (5 bases). This CDR3 region has 12 residues. V was trimmed by 3 bases and J by 8 bases, leaving 9 bases between them. CDR1 and CDR2 from the germline V gene are MDHEN and SYDVKM. The DNA of the CDR3 is TGTGCCAGCAGTTTTGTTGGGAGTACGCAGTATTTT. Amino acid sequence: CASSFVGSTQYF. Drawing the rest from reference TRBV28 and TRBJ2-3, the complete variable domain is DVKVTQSSRYLVKRTGEKVFLECVQDMDHENMFWYRQDPGLGLRLIYFSYDVKMKEKGDIPEGYSVSREKKERFSLILESASTNQTSMYLCASSFVGSTQYFGPGTRLTVL.

This clonotype showed up many times. Found in a library prepared for alpha chains, this beta chain is an off-target read, and its abundance has little meaning. J is TRBJ1-1 and V is TRBV20-1; TRBD1 matches 10 bases. V shed 3 bases, J shed 7 bases, and the junction held 11 bases outside the gene matches. There are 15 residues in the CDR3. The germline gives CDR1 DFQATT, CDR2 SNEGSKA (reference sequence). For the CDR3, the DNA is TGCAGTGCTAGTCCCGGGACAGGGGCTTCAATTGAAGCTTTCTTT. This sequence encodes CSASPGTGASIEAFF.

This clonotype was recorded at least ten times. This beta chain is an off-target read within a library intended for alpha chains, so its frequency means little. The chain joins TRBV7-6 to TRBJ1-6; no clear D gene. There are 13 residues in the CDR3. Trimming pared 0 bases from V and 8 bases from J, leaving 5 bases between. Per the germline V gene, CDR1 is SGHVS and CDR2 is FNYEAQ. The CDR3: CASSLAQYSPLHF. Written as DNA, the CDR3 is TGTGCCAGCAGCTTAGCGCAGTATTCACCCCTCCACTTT.

Regarding this clonotype: This sequence may be a read error, since a much larger clone differs from it by one base. With the library built for alpha chains, this beta chain is off target and its frequency is not meaningful. The chain links TRBV6-5 to TRBJ2-7, with D maybe TRBD2 (6 bases). CDR3 length: 14 amino acids. From germline, CDR1 is MNHEY and CDR2 SVGAGI. The CDR3 DNA reads as TGTGCCACCCATCCCCACGGGGACTCCTGCGAGCAGTACTTC. As protein: CATHPHGDSCEQYF.

This clonotype was observed many times. With the library built for alpha chains, this beta chain is off target and its frequency is not meaningful. The chain employs TRBV10-3 and TRBJ2-3; 10 bases agree with TRBD2. The junction had 2 bases not matched to a gene; V was cut back by 6 bases and J by 2 bases. The CDR3 is 14 amino acids. The V gene's germline CDR1 is ENHRY and CDR2 SYGVKD. This CDR3 reads CAIRAGGPTDTQYF. CDR3 DNA sequence: TGTGCCATCAGAGCGGGGGGGCCCACAGATACGCAGTATTTT.

Many counts were recorded for this clonotype. The size of this beta chain means little, since it is a stray read in a library made for alpha chains. This chain joins TRBV11-1 and TRBJ2-1, with TRBD2 matching over 8 bases. CDR1 and CDR2 (germline): SGHAT, FQDESV (reference sequence). V lost 3 bases, J lost 0 bases, and 10 bases stayed unmatched. The CDR3 is 18 amino acids. In DNA, the CDR3 is TGTGCCAGCAGCTTTCGTCTAGCGGGCCGGAGCTCCTACAATGAGCAGTTCTTC. It encodes CASSFRLAGRSSYNEQFF. The variable domain in full, with the rest retrieved from reference TRBV11-1 and TRBJ2-1, is EAEVAQSPRYKITEKSQAVAFWCDPISGHATLYWYRQILGQGPELLVQFQDESVVDDSQLPKDRFSAERLKGVDSTLKIQPAELGDSAMYLCASSFRLAGRSSYNEQFFGPGTRLTVL.

A note on this clonotype: This beta chain is off target for a library built for alpha chains, so its abundance means little. J is TRBJ2-5 and V is TRBV2; TRBD1 aligns across 8 bases. Per germline, CDR1 SNHLY and CDR2 FYNNEI. Losses at the gene ends were 6 bases for V and 4 bases for J; bases not matched to a gene: 7. The CDR3 spans 14 residues. The DNA for the CDR3 is TGTGCCAGCAGGGAAACGGGACAGGCAGAGACCCAGTACTTC. It codes for CASRETGQAETQYF.

By sample share, this clonotype is medium-sized. With the library built for alpha chains, this beta chain is off target and its frequency is not meaningful. The chain couples TRBV2 to TRBJ1-1; weak D call: TRBD1 (5 bases). The CDR3 consists of 13 residues. Germline V lookup: CDR1 SNHLY, CDR2 FYNNEI. Trimming cost V 6 bases and J 5 bases, with 13 bases left between them. CDR3 nucleotides: TGTGCCAGCAGGGCGGTCGGGGGTACTGAAGCTTTCTTT. It yields the protein CASRAVGGTEAFF.

This clonotype ranks as medium-sized (0.01 to 0.1%). Found in a library prepared for alpha chains, this beta chain is an off-target read, and its abundance has little meaning. The chain uses TRBV2 and TRBJ2-3; no reliable D call. This CDR3 has 12 residues. Germline assignment: CDR1 SNHLY and CDR2 FYNNEI. The ends were cut back, 6 bases at V and 5 bases at J, with 9 bases in the middle. As DNA, the CDR3 is TGTGCCAGCAGCTCTATAGGAGATACGCAGTATTTT. This sequence encodes CASSSIGDTQYF.

By its share, this clonotype is medium-sized. The library was built for alpha chains, so this beta chain is an off-target read and its size means little. The chain has TRBV30 and TRBJ2-1; 9 nucleotides match TRBD2. CDR1 GTSNPN and CDR2 SVGIG come from the germline V gene (reference sequence). This CDR3 has 15 amino acids. J gave up 5 bases and V 6 bases, and 11 bases lay outside the gene matches. The CDR3 sequence is CACPPRLAGNNEQFF. CDR3 in DNA: TGTGCCTGTCCCCCCCGGCTAGCGGGGAACAATGAGCAGTTCTTC.

This clonotype was seen repeatedly, ten times or more. Found in a library prepared for alpha chains, this beta chain is an off-target read, and its abundance has little meaning. The chain employs TRBV19 and TRBJ1-5, with D tentatively TRBD1 (5 bases). The CDR3 totals 15 residues. Germline loops: CDR1 LNHDA, CDR2 SQIVND (reference sequence). Trimming cost V 3 bases and J 3 bases, with 12 bases left between them. The chain's CDR3 is CASSILEQANQPQHF. In nucleotides, the CDR3 is TGTGCCAGTAGTATTTTGGAACAGGCCAATCAGCCCCAGCATTTT.

By sample fraction, this clonotype is medium-sized. Within a library made for alpha chains, this beta chain is off target, and its count is uninformative. This chain connects TRBV5-1 to TRBJ2-2, with TRBD2 matching 9 bases. The CDR3 spans 15 residues. J was trimmed by 4 bases and V by 1 base; bases with no gene match: 2. CDR1 is SGHRS, CDR2 YFSETQ, per germline. CDR3 sequence: CASSLSLAGTGELFF. As DNA, the CDR3 is TGCGCCAGCAGCTTGTCACTAGCGGGCACCGGGGAGCTGTTTTTT.

This clonotype was recorded at least ten times. In a library made to pick up alpha chains, this beta chain is a stray read with a size that means little. The chain combines TRBV12-5 with TRBJ2-7; D unresolved. The CDR3 consists of 15 residues. V was cut by 6 bases and J by 3 bases, with 18 bases left in between. Germline CDR1 LGHNT, CDR2 FRNRAP. The DNA for the CDR3 is TGTGCTAGTGGGGCTTCGCACGACCTCCTCTACGAGCAGTACTTC. Its translation: CASGASHDLLYEQYF.

This clonotype was detected a few times. This beta chain is a stray sequence in a library constructed for alpha chains; its clone size is not meaningful. J is TRBJ1-1 and V is TRBV28; D remains unclear. Germline V gives CDR1 MDHEN, CDR2 SYDVKM. This CDR3 has 14 amino acids. V gave up 8 bases and J gave up 6 bases, with 19 bases separating them. CDR3 DNA: TGTGCCAGCGGTGGCCTACCCTGGTTCGCTGAAGCTTTCTTT. Translated: CASGGLPWFAEAFF. Variable domain in full (rest from reference TRBV28 and TRBJ1-1): DVKVTQSSRYLVKRTGEKVFLECVQDMDHENMFWYRQDPGLGLRLIYFSYDVKMKEKGDIPEGYSVSREKKERFSLILESASTNQTSMYLCASGGLPWFAEAFFGQGTRLTVV.

This clonotype was counted ten times or more. This beta chain is off target for a library built for alpha chains, so its abundance means little. V usage is TRBV2 and J usage is TRBJ2-5, with 14 bases lining up with TRBD2. Germline CDR1 reads SNHLY; CDR2 reads FYNNEI. J was trimmed by 5 bases and V by 3 bases; bases with no gene match: 14. The CDR3 runs to 19 residues. The CDR3 region has the DNA TGTGCCAGCAGTGATCCTCAGGGGCCGACTAGCGGGAGGGAGGAGACCCAGTACTTC. Translated: CASSDPQGPTSGREETQYF.

Only a few counts were recorded for this clonotype. This beta chain is an off-target read within a library intended for alpha chains, so its frequency means little. The chain couples TRBV20-1 to TRBJ1-2, with unresolved D. V lost 3 bases and J lost 5, with 16 bases in between. CDR1 is DFQATT, CDR2 SNEGSKA, per germline (reference sequence). The CDR3 extends over 14 amino acids. CDR3 coding DNA: TGCAGTGCTAGCGCGGGCTATGGGCCGTATGGCTACACCTTC. Its protein product is CSASAGYGPYGYTF.

In this sample, this clonotype turned up many times. Since the library was made to target alpha chains, this beta chain is a stray read and its abundance is not meaningful. J is TRBJ1-5 and V is TRBV4-1; 7 bases are shared with TRBD1. CDR1 and CDR2 (germline): MGHRA, YSYEKL. This CDR3 has 16 residues. Trimming took 2 bases from V and 3 from J; bases not matched to a gene: 7. The CDR3 DNA is TGCGCCAGCAGCCAAATGTCGGGACAGCCCAATCAGCCCCAGCATTTT. Its translation is CASSQMSGQPNQPQHF.

This clonotype has at least ten counts. This beta chain is an unintended read in a library built for alpha chains; its size means little. The gene calls are TRBV20-1 and TRBJ2-7; 12 bases are shared with TRBD2. Germline trimming cut 1 base from V and 7 bases from J; bases unmatched to any gene: 8. The germline gives CDR1 DFQATT, CDR2 SNEGSKA (reference sequence). This CDR3 has 15 residues. DNA of the CDR3: TGCAGTGCTAGAGCTATCCTGGGACTAGCGGGTGAGCAGTACTTC. Its protein product is CSARAILGLAGEQYF.

This clonotype was counted between two and nine times. The size of this beta chain means little, since it is a stray read in a library made for alpha chains. The chain joins TRBV7-2 to TRBJ1-3, with 9 positions matching TRBD1. The V segment lost 6 bases and the J segment 0 bases; nucleotides outside the gene matches: 6. The CDR3 length is 16 residues. Germline V gene sequence: CDR1 SGHTA, CDR2 FQGNSA. The CDR3 coding sequence is TGTGCCAGCAGTCGTGTGGGACAGGGCTCTGGAAACACCATATATTTT. Translating gives CASSRVGQGSGNTIYF.

This clonotype was recorded at least ten times. The size of this beta chain means little, since it is a stray read in a library made for alpha chains. The CDR3 loop is CASSLNLAGMDEQFF. The CDR3, as DNA: TGTGCCAGCAGCTTGAACCTAGCGGGAATGGATGAGCAGTTCTTC. The gene calls are TRBV5-5 and TRBJ2-1, with 9 bases that match TRBD2. The CDR3 consists of 15 residues. Germline V lookup: CDR1 SGHKS, CDR2 YYEKEE (reference sequence). Germline trimming cut 1 base from V and 8 bases from J; bases unmatched to any gene: 7.

This clonotype counts as medium-sized. For a library built for alpha chains, this beta chain is a stray read; little rests on its size. The chain uses TRBV12-3 or TRBV12-4 and TRBJ2-1; 12 nucleotides align to TRBD2. This CDR3 has 15 residues. J gave up 6 bases and V 5 bases, and 5 bases lay outside the gene matches. In nucleotides, the CDR3 is TGTGCCAGCAGTATCCTAGCGGGAGGGATCAATGAGCAGTTCTTC. This translates into CASSILAGGINEQFF.

By frequency in the sample, this clonotype is medium-sized (0.01 to 0.1%). This beta chain is an unintended read in a library built for alpha chains; its size means little. The V gene is TRBV3-1, the J gene TRBJ2-1; 8 bases match TRBD2. This CDR3 has 16 residues. Trimming cost V 4 bases and J 7 bases; bases outside gene matches: 12. Germline values: CDR1 LGHDT, CDR2 YNNKEL (reference sequence). As DNA, the CDR3 is TGTGCCAGCAGCCCCTGGACTAGCCCACTAGGAAATGAGCAGTTCTTC. This gives the protein CASSPWTSPLGNEQFF.

This clonotype was observed a handful of times. For a library built for alpha chains, this beta chain is a stray read; little rests on its size. J is TRBJ1-2 and V is TRBV27; D is possibly TRBD1 (6 bases). The germline CDR1 and CDR2 sequences are MNHEY and SMNVEV (reference sequence). The CDR3 runs to 15 residues. The V gene lost 3 bases and the J gene lost 0 bases, with 11 bases spanning the gap. CDR3 in amino acids: CASSFKDSPNYGYTF. The CDR3 nucleotides read TGTGCCAGCAGTTTCAAGGACAGCCCTAACTATGGCTACACCTTC.

This clonotype has at least ten counts. This beta chain lies outside the target of a library built for alpha chains; its clone size means little. The rearrangement joins TRBV24-1 to TRBJ2-1; unclear D gene. V was cut by 2 bases and J by 5 bases, with 15 bases left in between. CDR1 is KGHDR and CDR2 is SFDVKD in the germline V gene. CDR3 size: 16 residues. CDR3 in amino acids: CATSDSQIGIDNEQFF. The DNA for the CDR3 is TGTGCCACCAGTGATTCCCAGATAGGGATCGACAATGAGCAGTTCTTC.

This clonotype has ten or more counts. The library was prepared for alpha chains; this beta chain is a stray read, so its frequency means little. The genes are TRBV7-2 and TRBJ1-5, with D hard to call. Per germline, CDR1 SGHTA and CDR2 FQGNSA. The V gene lost 6 bases and the J gene lost 3 bases, with 9 bases spanning the gap. The CDR3 is made up of 13 amino acids. In nucleotides, the CDR3 is TGTGCCAGCAGATGGGAGGCCAATCAGCCCCAGCATTTT. The encoded protein is CASRWEANQPQHF.